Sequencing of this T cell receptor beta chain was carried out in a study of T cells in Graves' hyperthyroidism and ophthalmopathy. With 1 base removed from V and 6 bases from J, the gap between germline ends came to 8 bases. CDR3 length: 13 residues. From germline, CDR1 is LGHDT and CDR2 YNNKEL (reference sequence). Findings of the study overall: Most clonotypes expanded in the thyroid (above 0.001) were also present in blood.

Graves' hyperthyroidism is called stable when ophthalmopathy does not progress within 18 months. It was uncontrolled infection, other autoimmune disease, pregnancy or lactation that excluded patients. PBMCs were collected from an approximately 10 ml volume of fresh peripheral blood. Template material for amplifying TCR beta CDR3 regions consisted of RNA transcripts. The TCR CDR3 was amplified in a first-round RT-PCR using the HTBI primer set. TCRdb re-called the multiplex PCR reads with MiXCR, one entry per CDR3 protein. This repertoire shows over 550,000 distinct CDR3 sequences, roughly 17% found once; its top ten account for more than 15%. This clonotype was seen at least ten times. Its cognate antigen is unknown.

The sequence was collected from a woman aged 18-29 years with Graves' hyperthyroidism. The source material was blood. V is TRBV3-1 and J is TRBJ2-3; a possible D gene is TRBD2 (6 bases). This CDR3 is CASSQVAGDTQYF. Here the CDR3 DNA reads TGTGCCAGCAGCCAAGTGGCGGGGGATACGCAGTATTTT.